The subject of this entry is one T cell receptor beta chain. Assay: immunoSEQ multiplex PCR; the TCRdb copy retains only in-frame clones and omits some. The sample includes 150,000 to 200,000 clones, roughly four fifths seen only once; the top ten take around 6.5%. These data belong to a study of blood T cell repertoires in COVID-19. CDR1 is SGHTA and CDR2 is FQGTGA in the germline V gene. The ends were cut back, 5 bases at V and 7 bases at J, with 13 bases in the middle. CDR3 length: 13 residues. Sequencing was done on a sample of peripheral blood. The chain couples TRBV7-3 to TRBJ2-3; the D gene is possibly TRBD2 (6 bases). This clonotype was sampled from a woman aged 40 to 55 with acute or convalescent COVID-19. CDR3 sequence reads: CASSPRGMNTQYF. Written as DNA, the CDR3 is TGTGCCAGCAGCCCCCGCGGGATGAATACGCAGTATTTT. Using reference TRBV7-3 and TRBJ2-3 for the parts outside the CDR3, the full variable domain is GAGVSQTPSNKVTEKGKYVELRCDPISGHTALYWYRQSLGQGPEFLIYFQGTGAADDSGLPNDRFFAVRPEGSVSTLKIQRTERGDSAVYLCASSPRGMNTQYFGPGTRLTVL.